The sample holds many counts of the clone carrying this T cell receptor (beta chain). The data originate from a study of T cells after yellow fever vaccination. Trimming removed 0 bases from V and 11 bases from J, with 12 bases in between. Germline V gene data show CDR1 as MRHNA and CDR2 as SNTAGT. This CDR3 comprises 13 residues. TCRdb itself ran the 5' RACE reads through MiXCR, one entry per CDR3 protein. The sample has 25,000 to 40,000 distinct CDR3 sequences, about 6.6% seen once. The material sequenced was PBMCs, either bulk or a sorted T-cell subset (CD4+, CD8+, memory, or dextramer-sorted; not recorded which), taken on the day of the first yellow fever vaccination. The chain is built from TRBV6-4 and TRBJ2-3; D perhaps matches TRBD2 (5 bases). The receptor was isolated from a man between 18 and 35 years old who received the YFV17D yellow fever vaccine. DNA for the CDR3: TGTGCCAGCAGTGACTCTGGGAGTAATAAGCAGTATTTT. Its protein is CASSDSGSNKQYF.